Listed below are T cell receptor beta chains from one sample, sequenced in a study of blood T cell repertoires in COVID-19. Libraries were prepared by immunoSEQ multiplex PCR; TCRdb keeps only in-frame clonotypes and omits some of them. The table lists around 350,000 clones, around 87% of them singletons. Input material: peripheral blood. The receptors originated from a human donor in a cohort sampled during active COVID-19. Both conserved end residues are part of each CDR3. D genes are given only for firm matches. Clone size is stated in some rows and not others, as once, few, many or a class when expanded.

j_call clone_size v_call cdr3_length d_call cdr3_aa cdr3_nt
TRBJ1-4 . TRBV18 12 . CASSPTRGILFF TGTGCCAGCTCACCTACACGAGGTATACTGTTTTTT
TRBJ1-5 . TRBV7-2 13 . CASSWRSNQPQHF TGTGCCAGCTCGTGGAGGAGCAATCAGCCCCAGCATTTT
TRBJ2-1 . TRBV25-1 15 TRBD2 CASSVGASGINEQFF TGTGCCAGCAGCGTGGGGGCTAGCGGGATCAATGAGCAGTTCTTC
TRBJ1-3 . TRBV6-2/TRBV6-3 13 . CASSYRLGDTIYF TGTGCCAGCAGTTACCGACTGGGAGACACCATATATTTT
TRBJ2-5 . TRBV5-4 13 . CASSHRTEETQYF TGTGCCAGCAGCCACAGGACCGAAGAGACCCAGTACTTC
TRBJ1-2 . TRBV5-1 15 TRBD1 CASRPDRERGYGYTF TGCGCCAGCAGACCGGACAGGGAAAGGGGGTATGGCTACACCTTC
TRBJ2-3 once TRBV10-2 14 TRBD2 CASSDSGLADTQYF TGCGCCAGCAGTGACTCCGGACTAGCAGATACGCAGTATTTT
TRBJ2-3 once TRBV5-1 17 TRBD2 CASSLGLAGGSTDTQYF TGCGCCAGCAGCTTGGGACTAGCGGGAGGGAGCACAGATACGCAGTATTTT
TRBJ2-1 . TRBV25-1 13 TRBD2 CALEGREGDEQFF TGTGCCCTTGAGGGGAGGGAGGGAGATGAGCAGTTCTTC
TRBJ2-7 . TRBV9 15 TRBD2 CASSVGVGRPEEQYF TGTGCCAGCAGCGTAGGGGTCGGGAGGCCGGAAGAGCAGTACTTC